This T cell receptor (beta chain) was recovered during a study of blood T cell repertoires in COVID-19. Study information: Acute-phase and convalescent COVID-19 samples originated in the United States, Italy and Spain. T cells, B-cell-depleted T cells, or PBMCs supplied cDNA or gDNA.

In the authors' methods: By means of reference gene primer amplification, nucleated cell counts were estimated. The assay was immunoSEQ multiplex PCR, and TCRdb's table has in-frame clones only and misses some. D and trimming were read from the DNA, whereas the V and J calls and clone size are those reported in that table. The table has 200,000 to 300,000 clones, roughly 90% seen once. The receptor comes from a man between 60 and 75 years old who had recovered from COVID-19. The specimen was peripheral blood.

In DNA form, the CDR3 reads TGTGCCAGCAGCACCGGGACAGGGCCGGCAGATACGCAGTATTTT. The encoded protein is CASSTGTGPADTQYF. The J gene is TRBJ2-3, the V gene TRBV11-3, with 9 bases matching TRBD1. The trim removed 5 bases at V and 4 bases at J, leaving 7 bases unmatched. CDR1 and CDR2 from the germline V gene are SGHNT and YENEEA. This CDR3 comprises 15 residues.